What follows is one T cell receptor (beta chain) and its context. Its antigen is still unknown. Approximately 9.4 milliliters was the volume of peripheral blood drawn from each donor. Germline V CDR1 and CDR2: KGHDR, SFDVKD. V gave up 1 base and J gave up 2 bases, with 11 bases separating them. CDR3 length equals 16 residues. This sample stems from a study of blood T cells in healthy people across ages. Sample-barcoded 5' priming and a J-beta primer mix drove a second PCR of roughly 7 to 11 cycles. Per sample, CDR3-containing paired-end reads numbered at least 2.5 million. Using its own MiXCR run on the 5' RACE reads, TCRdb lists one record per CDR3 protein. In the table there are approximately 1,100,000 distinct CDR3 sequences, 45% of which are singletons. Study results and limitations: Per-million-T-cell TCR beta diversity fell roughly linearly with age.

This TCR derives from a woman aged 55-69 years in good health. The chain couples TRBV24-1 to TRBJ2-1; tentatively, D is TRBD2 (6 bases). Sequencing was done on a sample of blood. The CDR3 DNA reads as TGTGCCACCAGTGATTTCCCTAGCGACCCCTACAATGAGCAGTTCTTC. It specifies CATSDFPSDPYNEQFF.